This T cell receptor (beta chain) was documented in a study of control samples from healthy donors and cancer patients. The data were produced by immunoSEQ multiplex PCR, yet TCRdb's version contains in-frame clones alone and is incomplete. The data hold approximately 58,000 clones, with 87% observed a single time. V was clipped by 9 bases and J by 2 bases; unmatched bases: 10. Per germline, CDR1 SGHNT and CDR2 YYREEE (reference sequence). There are 15 residues in the CDR3. Specimen: PBMCs. This receptor was taken from a woman aged 55-70 years with lung cancer. The chain combines TRBV5-4 with TRBJ2-7, with 11 bases that match TRBD2. Here the CDR3 reads CATTSGLAGTYEQYF. The CDR3 DNA is TGTGCCACCACTTCTGGACTAGCGGGCACCTACGAGCAGTACTTC.